These T cell receptor beta chains were read from a single sample in a study of blood T cells in healthy people across ages. TCRdb fed the 5' RACE reads into MiXCR, producing one record per CDR3 protein. The sample records around 1,100,000 distinct CDR3 sequences, 35% to 40% being singletons. Material for sequencing was blood. These receptors originate from a man between 18 and 29 years old in good health. Each CDR3 is given with its conserved first and last residue. Fields, in order: clone size, J gene, D gene, V gene, CDR3 protein, CDR3 DNA. D genes are given only for firm matches. Clone size is stated in some rows and not others, as once, few, many or a class when expanded.

>few|TRBJ1-2|NA|TRBV6-5
CASKKRGRHGYTF
TGTGCCAGCAAAAAAAGGGGAAGGCATGGCTACACCTTC
>NA|TRBJ1-1|NA|TRBV6-6
CASSLFGKADEAFF
TGTGCCAGCAGTCTCTTCGGGAAGGCCGATGAAGCTTTCTTT
>once|TRBJ1-5|TRBD1|TRBV20-1
CSASLTGVGNQPQHF
TGCAGTGCTAGCCTCACAGGGGTTGGCAATCAGCCCCAGCATTTT
>few|TRBJ2-3|TRBD2|TRBV20-1
CSAFGLLRGADTQYF
TGCAGTGCTTTTGGCCTGCTCCGGGGGGCAGATACGCAGTATTTT
>few|TRBJ2-3|NA|TRBV6-1
CASRKAGTSTDTQYF
TGTGCCAGCAGGAAGGCAGGGACTAGCACAGATACGCAGTATTTT
>NA|TRBJ2-7|NA|TRBV3-1
CASSQDANQREQYF
TGTGCCAGCAGCCAAGATGCGAACCAGCGCGAGCAGTACTTC
>many|TRBJ2-3|TRBD2|TRBV7-8
CASSPPGLGTDTQYF
TGTGCCAGCAGCCCCCCGGGACTAGGCACAGATACGCAGTATTTT
>NA|TRBJ2-1|TRBD1|TRBV7-2
CASSHFPRGLSYNEQFF
TGTGCCAGCAGCCATTTCCCCAGGGGGCTCTCCTACAATGAGCAGTTCTTC
>NA|TRBJ1-1|NA|TRBV12-3/TRBV12-4
CASSPGTHSEAFF
TGTGCCAGCAGTCCCGGGACTCACTCTGAAGCTTTCTTT
>once|TRBJ2-3|TRBD2|TRBV7-2
CAGSPKAGRTDTQYF
TGTGCCGGCAGCCCCAAAGCGGGGCGCACAGATACGCAGTATTTT
>NA|TRBJ1-2|TRBD1|TRBV29-1
CSARTGDSYGYTF
TGCAGCGCACGGACAGGGGACAGCTATGGCTACACCTTC
>few|TRBJ1-1|NA|TRBV3-1
CASSQGTGRLEAFF
TGTGCCAGCAGCCAAGGTACGGGACGTCTTGAAGCTTTCTTT
>many|TRBJ1-2|TRBD1|TRBV20-1
CSADKGTGDEGYGYTF
TGCAGTGCCGATAAGGGGACAGGGGATGAGGGATATGGCTACACCTTC
>NA|TRBJ1-2|NA|TRBV5-1
CASSGIGADANYGYTF
TGCGCCAGCAGCGGGATAGGGGCCGACGCTAACTATGGCTACACCTTC
>NA|TRBJ2-7|NA|TRBV19
CASSIDSGSYNEQYF
TGTGCCAGTAGTATAGATTCAGGCTCCTACAATGAGCAGTACTTC
>NA|TRBJ1-3|NA|TRBV7-2
CVSSLQGSGNTIYF
TGTGTCAGCAGCCTACAGGGCTCTGGAAACACCATATATTTT
>NA|TRBJ2-7|NA|TRBV7-2
CASSLASGQGYEQYF
TGTGCCAGCAGCTTAGCATCTGGGCAGGGGTACGAGCAGTACTTC
>few|TRBJ1-1|TRBD1|TRBV4-2
CASSPRGQGFRNTEAFF
TGTGCCAGCAGCCCACGTGGACAGGGTTTTCGGAACACTGAAGCTTTCTTT
>few|TRBJ2-3|TRBD1|TRBV3-1
CASSRTGGGDTQYF
TGTGCCAGCAGCCGGACAGGGGGGGGAGATACGCAGTATTTT
>NA|TRBJ2-2|NA|TRBV5-6
CASSLGASPNTGELFF
TGTGCCAGCAGCTTGGGGGCTAGCCCGAACACCGGGGAGCTGTTTTTT
>NA|TRBJ2-1|TRBD1|TRBV7-2
CASSFWTGGNEQFF
TGTGCCAGCAGCTTCTGGACAGGGGGCAATGAGCAGTTCTTC
>NA|TRBJ2-1|TRBD2|TRBV20-1
CSATGQGRQRGLSYNEQFF
TGCAGTGCTACTGGCCAGGGACGGCAGCGGGGGCTTTCCTACAATGAGCAGTTCTTC
>NA|TRBJ1-5|NA|TRBV20-1
CSARDSGETNQPQHF
TGCAGTGCTAGAGATTCAGGCGAAACAAATCAGCCCCAGCATTTT
>NA|TRBJ2-5|NA|TRBV18
CASSPQQETQYF
TGTGCCAGCTCACCCCAACAAGAGACCCAGTACTTC
>few|TRBJ1-5|TRBD1|TRBV30
CVWRATGDQPQHF
TGTGTCTGGAGAGCAACAGGGGATCAGCCCCAGCATTTT
>many|TRBJ1-2|NA|TRBV20-1
CSASQDDGYTF
TGCAGTGCTTCACAGGATGATGGCTACACCTTC
>few|TRBJ2-5|NA|TRBV30
CAWGPIQETQYF
TGTGCCTGGGGACCGATCCAAGAGACCCAGTACTTC
>NA|TRBJ1-4|NA|TRBV6-5
CASRPGEKLFF
TGTGCCAGCAGGCCGGGTGAAAAACTGTTTTTT
>many|TRBJ1-1|NA|TRBV12-3/TRBV12-4
CASSLRMNTEAFF
TGTGCCAGCAGTTTACGCATGAACACTGAAGCTTTCTTT
>few|TRBJ2-7|TRBD1|TRBV20-1
CSAGDHRGYEQYF
TGCAGTGCTGGCGATCACAGGGGCTACGAGCAGTACTTC
>few|TRBJ2-3|TRBD2|TRBV10-3
CAISGAGTSGGDTDTQYF
TGTGCCATCAGTGGCGCCGGGACTAGCGGGGGCGACACAGATACGCAGTATTTT
>NA|TRBJ1-1|NA|TRBV21-1
CASSNYFQGENTEAFF
TGTGCCAGCAGCAATTATTTCCAGGGTGAAAATACTGAAGCTTTCTTT
>NA|TRBJ1-2|TRBD1|TRBV27
CASRGGTGPTNYGYTF
TGTGCCAGCAGGGGCGGGACAGGGCCAACTAACTATGGCTACACCTTC
>NA|TRBJ2-5|NA|TRBV7-9
CASSLVWGGADKVNEQYF
TGTGCCAGCAGCTTAGTCTGGGGGGGGGCCGATAAAGTTAATGAGCAGTACTTC
>few|TRBJ1-2|NA|TRBV7-3
CASSLTLGEGYTF
TGTGCCAGCAGCTTAACCCTCGGAGAAGGCTACACCTTC
>many|TRBJ1-2|TRBD1|TRBV10-3
CAIVEGQGPFYGYTF
TGTGCCATCGTGGAGGGACAGGGCCCCTTCTATGGCTACACCTTC
>NA|TRBJ2-1|NA|TRBV7-9
CASSPVRGDNEQFF
TGTGCCAGCAGTCCCGTGAGGGGAGACAATGAGCAGTTCTTC
>few|TRBJ1-1|TRBD1|TRBV10-3
CAIGDSQENTEAFF
TGTGCCATAGGGGACAGCCAAGAGAACACTGAAGCTTTCTTT
>NA|TRBJ2-3|NA|TRBV20-1
CSATGTLPPNTQYF
TGCAGTGCTACCGGGACCCTACCCCCTAATACGCAGTATTTT
>NA|TRBJ1-2|TRBD1|TRBV20-1
CSASRRDRESGYTF
TGCAGTGCTAGCCGCCGGGACAGGGAGAGTGGCTACACCTTC
>few|TRBJ2-3|TRBD1|TRBV27
CASNPRDRIADTQYF
TGTGCCAGCAACCCCCGGGACAGGATTGCAGATACGCAGTATTTT
>NA|TRBJ1-3|NA|TRBV21-1
CASSKDGGAGNTIYF
TGTGCCAGCAGCAAAGATGGGGGGGCTGGAAACACCATATATTTT
>few|TRBJ2-1|TRBD1|TRBV20-1
CSARTGVNEQFF
TGCAGTGCCAGGACAGGGGTCAATGAGCAGTTCTTC
>NA|TRBJ2-3|NA|TRBV20-1
CSAAPAVASTDTQYF
TGCAGTGCTGCCCCCGCTGTCGCTAGCACAGATACGCAGTATTTT
>few|TRBJ1-1|NA|TRBV12-3/TRBV12-4
CASIPGTENTEAFF
TGTGCCAGCATCCCCGGCACGGAGAACACTGAAGCTTTCTTT
>NA|TRBJ1-2|NA|TRBV19
CASSIGDTNYGYTF
TGTGCCAGTAGTATTGGGGACACTAACTATGGCTACACCTTC
>NA|TRBJ1-5|TRBD1|TRBV12-3/TRBV12-4
CASRPDRVKGQPQHF
TGTGCCAGCAGACCCGACAGGGTAAAAGGACAGCCCCAGCATTTT
>many|TRBJ1-2|NA|TRBV15
CATSRAGAGYGYTF
TGTGCCACCAGCAGAGCAGGGGCAGGCTATGGCTACACCTTC
>few|TRBJ2-1|TRBD2|TRBV7-2
CASSVKRGGNEQFF
TGTGCCAGCAGCGTCAAGCGGGGGGGTAATGAGCAGTTCTTC
>few|TRBJ2-1|NA|TRBV7-6
CASSSHRNSYNEQFF
TGTGCCAGCAGCTCCCATCGGAACTCCTACAATGAGCAGTTCTTC
>few|TRBJ2-7|TRBD1|TRBV3-1
CASSQPQGQAIYEQYF
TGTGCCAGCAGCCAGCCCCAGGGACAGGCTATCTACGAGCAGTACTTC
>NA|TRBJ1-5|TRBD1|TRBV28
CASGGQVRDQPQHF
TGTGCCAGCGGAGGACAGGTTCGGGATCAGCCCCAGCATTTT
>NA|TRBJ1-5|NA|TRBV2
CASRGLRTDLRVNQPQHF
TGTGCCAGCCGTGGGCTAAGGACAGACCTTAGAGTCAATCAGCCCCAGCATTTT
>few|TRBJ2-5|NA|TRBV9
CASSVAPTGQETQYF
TGTGCCAGCAGCGTAGCCCCTACGGGGCAAGAGACCCAGTACTTC
>NA|TRBJ2-3|NA|TRBV4-3
CAGSHGTSPSTDTQYF
TGCGCCGGCAGCCACGGGACCTCCCCTAGCACAGATACGCAGTATTTT
>NA|TRBJ1-3|NA|TRBV7-2
CASSSDLQGSGNTIYF
TGTGCCAGCAGCTCGGACCTACAGGGATCTGGAAACACCATATATTTT
>NA|TRBJ2-3|TRBD2|TRBV29-1
CSVEASLAGAADTQYF
TGCAGCGTTGAAGCTAGCCTAGCGGGGGCTGCAGATACGCAGTATTTT